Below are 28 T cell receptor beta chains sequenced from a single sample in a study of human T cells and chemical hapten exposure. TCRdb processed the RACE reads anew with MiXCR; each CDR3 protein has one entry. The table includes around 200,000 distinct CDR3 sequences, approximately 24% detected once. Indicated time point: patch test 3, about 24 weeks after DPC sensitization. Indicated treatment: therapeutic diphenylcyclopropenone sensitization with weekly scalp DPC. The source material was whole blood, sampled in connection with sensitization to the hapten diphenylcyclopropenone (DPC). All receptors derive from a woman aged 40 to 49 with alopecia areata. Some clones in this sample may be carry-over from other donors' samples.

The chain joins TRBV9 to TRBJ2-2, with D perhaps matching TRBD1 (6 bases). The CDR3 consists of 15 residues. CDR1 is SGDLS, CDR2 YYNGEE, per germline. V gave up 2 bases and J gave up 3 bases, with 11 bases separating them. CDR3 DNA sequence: TGTGCCAGCAGCGTCCAGGGGCGAGACACCGGGGAGCTGTTTTTT. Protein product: CASSVQGRDTGELFF. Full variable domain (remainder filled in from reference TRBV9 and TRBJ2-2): DSGVTQTPKHLITATGQRVTLRCSPRSGDLSVYWYQQSLDQGLQFLIQYYNGEERAKGNILERFSAQQFPDLHSELNLSSLELGDSALYFCASSVQGRDTGELFFGEGSRLTVL.

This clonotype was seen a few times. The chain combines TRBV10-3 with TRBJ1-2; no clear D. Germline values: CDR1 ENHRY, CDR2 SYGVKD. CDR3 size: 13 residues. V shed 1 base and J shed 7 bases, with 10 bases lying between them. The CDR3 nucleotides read TGTGCCATCAGTGAGTTGGTCAGGAGTGGCTACACCTTC. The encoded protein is CAISELVRSGYTF.

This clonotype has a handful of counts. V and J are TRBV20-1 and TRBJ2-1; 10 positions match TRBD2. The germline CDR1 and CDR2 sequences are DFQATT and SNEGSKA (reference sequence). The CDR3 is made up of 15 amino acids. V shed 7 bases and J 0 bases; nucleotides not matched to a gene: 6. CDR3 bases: TGCAGTGTGGGACTAGCGAGATACTCCTACAATGAGCAGTTCTTC. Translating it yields CSVGLARYSYNEQFF.

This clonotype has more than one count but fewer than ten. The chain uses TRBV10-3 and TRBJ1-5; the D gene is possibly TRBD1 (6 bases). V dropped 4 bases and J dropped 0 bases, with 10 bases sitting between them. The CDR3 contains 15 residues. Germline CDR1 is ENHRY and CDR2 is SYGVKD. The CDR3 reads CAISAGAYSNQPQHF. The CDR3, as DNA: TGTGCCATCAGTGCAGGGGCCTATAGCAATCAGCCCCAGCATTTT.

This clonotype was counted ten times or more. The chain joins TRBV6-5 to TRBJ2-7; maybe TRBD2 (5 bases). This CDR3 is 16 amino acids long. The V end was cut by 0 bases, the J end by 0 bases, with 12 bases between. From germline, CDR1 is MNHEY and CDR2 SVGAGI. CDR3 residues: CASSYSGLHASYEQYF. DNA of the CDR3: TGTGCCAGCAGTTACTCTGGACTCCATGCCTCCTACGAGCAGTACTTC.

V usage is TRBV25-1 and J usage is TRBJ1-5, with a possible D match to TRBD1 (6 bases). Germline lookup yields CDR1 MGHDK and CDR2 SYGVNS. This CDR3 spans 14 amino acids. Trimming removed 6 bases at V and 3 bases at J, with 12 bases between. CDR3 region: CASREQGFNQPQHF. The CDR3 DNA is TGTGCCAGCAGAGAACAGGGTTTCAATCAGCCCCAGCATTTT.

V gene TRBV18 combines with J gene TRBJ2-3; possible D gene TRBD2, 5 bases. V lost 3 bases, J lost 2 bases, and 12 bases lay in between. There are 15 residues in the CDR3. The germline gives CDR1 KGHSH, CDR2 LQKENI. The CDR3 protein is CASSPAGAATDTQYF. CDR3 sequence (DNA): TGTGCCAGCTCACCCGCGGGCGCCGCCACAGATACGCAGTATTTT.

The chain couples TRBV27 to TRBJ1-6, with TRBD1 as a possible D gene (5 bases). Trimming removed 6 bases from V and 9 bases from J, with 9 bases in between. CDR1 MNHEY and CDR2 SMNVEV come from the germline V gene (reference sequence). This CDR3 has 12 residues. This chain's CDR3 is CASRGVGSPLHF. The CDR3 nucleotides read TGTGCCAGCAGGGGGGTGGGTTCACCCCTCCACTTT.

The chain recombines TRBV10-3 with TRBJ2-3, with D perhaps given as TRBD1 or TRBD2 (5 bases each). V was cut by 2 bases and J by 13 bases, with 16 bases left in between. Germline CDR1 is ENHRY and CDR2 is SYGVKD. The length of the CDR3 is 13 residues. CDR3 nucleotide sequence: TGTGCCATCAGTGAGACGTGGGACCATCTGGAGTATTTT. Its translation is CAISETWDHLEYF.

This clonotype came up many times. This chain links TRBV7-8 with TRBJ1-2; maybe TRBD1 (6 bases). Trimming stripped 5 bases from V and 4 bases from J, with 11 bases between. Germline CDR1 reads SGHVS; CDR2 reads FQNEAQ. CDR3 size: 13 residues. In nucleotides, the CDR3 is TGTGCCAGCAGCCCGACAGGCAGCTATGGCTACACCTTC. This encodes CASSPTGSYGYTF. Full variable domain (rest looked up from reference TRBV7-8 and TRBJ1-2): GAGVSQSPRYKVAKRGQDVALRCDPISGHVSLFWYQQALGQGPEFLTYFQNEAQLDKSGLPSDRFFAERPEGSVSTLKIQRTQQEDSAVYLCASSPTGSYGYTFGSGTRLTVV.

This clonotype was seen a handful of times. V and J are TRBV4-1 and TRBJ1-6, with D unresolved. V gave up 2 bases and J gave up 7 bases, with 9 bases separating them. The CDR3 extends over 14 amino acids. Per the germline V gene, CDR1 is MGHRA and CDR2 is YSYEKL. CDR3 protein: CASSQLGGNSPLHF. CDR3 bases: TGCGCCAGCAGCCAACTGGGAGGGAATTCACCCCTCCACTTT.

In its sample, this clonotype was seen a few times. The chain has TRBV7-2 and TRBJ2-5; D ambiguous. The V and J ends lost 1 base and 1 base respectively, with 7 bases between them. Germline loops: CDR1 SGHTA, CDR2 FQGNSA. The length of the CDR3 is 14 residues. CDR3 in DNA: TGTGCCAGCAGCTTAGTGGTTTCCCAAGAGACCCAGTACTTC. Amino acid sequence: CASSLVVSQETQYF.

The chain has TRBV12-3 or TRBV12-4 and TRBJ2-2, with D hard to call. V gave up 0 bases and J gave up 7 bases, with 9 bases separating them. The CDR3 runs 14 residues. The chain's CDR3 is CASSLAGFVGELFF. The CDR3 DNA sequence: TGTGCCAGCAGTTTAGCAGGGTTCGTCGGGGAGCTGTTTTTT.

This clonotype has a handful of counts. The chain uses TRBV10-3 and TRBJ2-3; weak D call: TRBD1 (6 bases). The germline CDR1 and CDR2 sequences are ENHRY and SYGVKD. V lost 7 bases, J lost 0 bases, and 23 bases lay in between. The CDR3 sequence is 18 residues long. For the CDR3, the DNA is TGTGCCATCAACGGCAAACAGGGATCCCCCTCTAGCACAGATACGCAGTATTTT. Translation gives CAINGKQGSPSSTDTQYF.

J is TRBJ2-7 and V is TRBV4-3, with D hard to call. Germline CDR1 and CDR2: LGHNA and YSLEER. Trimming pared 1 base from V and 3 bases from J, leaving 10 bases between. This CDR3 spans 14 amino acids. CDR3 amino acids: CASSQAKGGYEQYF. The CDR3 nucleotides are TGCGCCAGCAGCCAAGCAAAAGGTGGCTACGAGCAGTACTTC.

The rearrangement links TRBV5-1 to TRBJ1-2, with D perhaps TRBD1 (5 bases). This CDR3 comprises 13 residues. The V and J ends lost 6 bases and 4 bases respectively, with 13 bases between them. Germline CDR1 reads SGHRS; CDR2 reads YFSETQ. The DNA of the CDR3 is TGCGCCAGCACCGGGGGGGGTAGCTATGGCTACACCTTC. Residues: CASTGGGSYGYTF.

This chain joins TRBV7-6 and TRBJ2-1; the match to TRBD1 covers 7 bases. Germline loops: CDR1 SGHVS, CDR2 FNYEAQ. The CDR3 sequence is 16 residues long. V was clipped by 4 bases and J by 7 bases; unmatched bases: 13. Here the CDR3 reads CASSSAQGQTGNEQFF. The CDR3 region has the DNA TGTGCCAGCAGCTCCGCCCAGGGACAGACTGGGAATGAGCAGTTCTTC. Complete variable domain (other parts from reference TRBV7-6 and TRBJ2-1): GAGVSQSPRYKVTKRGQDVALRCDPISGHVSLYWYRQALGQGPEFLTYFNYEAQQDKSGLPNDRFSAERPEGSISTLTIQRTEQRDSAMYRCASSSAQGQTGNEQFFGPGTRLTVL.

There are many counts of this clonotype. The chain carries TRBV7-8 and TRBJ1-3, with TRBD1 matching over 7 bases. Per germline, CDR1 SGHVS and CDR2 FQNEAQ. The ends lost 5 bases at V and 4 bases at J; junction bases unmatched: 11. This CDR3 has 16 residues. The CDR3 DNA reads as TGTGCCAGCAGCCTCGACCCCAGGGGGTCAGGAAACACCATATATTTT. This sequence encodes CASSLDPRGSGNTIYF.

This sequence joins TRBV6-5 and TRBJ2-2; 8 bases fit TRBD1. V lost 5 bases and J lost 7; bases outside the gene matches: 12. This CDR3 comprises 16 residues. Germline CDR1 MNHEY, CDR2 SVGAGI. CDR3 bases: TGTGCCAGCAGTCAAGGGACAGGTCCCGATAGCGGGGAGCTGTTTTTT. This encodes CASSQGTGPDSGELFF.

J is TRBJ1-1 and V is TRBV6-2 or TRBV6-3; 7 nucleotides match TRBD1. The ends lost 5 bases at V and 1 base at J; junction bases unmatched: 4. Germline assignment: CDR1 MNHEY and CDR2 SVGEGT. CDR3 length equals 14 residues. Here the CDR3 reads CASSDRDPNTEAFF. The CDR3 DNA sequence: TGTGCCAGCAGTGACAGGGATCCGAACACTGAAGCTTTCTTT.

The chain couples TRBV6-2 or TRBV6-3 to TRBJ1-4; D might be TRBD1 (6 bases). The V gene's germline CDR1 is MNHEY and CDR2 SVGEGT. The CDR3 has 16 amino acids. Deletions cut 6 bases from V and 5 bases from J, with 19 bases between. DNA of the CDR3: TGTGCCAGCAGGAGGACGACTGGACAGAAGAATGAAAAACTGTTTTTT. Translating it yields CASRRTTGQKNEKLFF.

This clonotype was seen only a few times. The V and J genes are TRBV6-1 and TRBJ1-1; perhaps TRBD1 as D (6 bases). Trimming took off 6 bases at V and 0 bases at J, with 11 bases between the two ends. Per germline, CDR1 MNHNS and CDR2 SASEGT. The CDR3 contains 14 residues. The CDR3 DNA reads TGTGCCAGCAGGATGGACAGCATGAACACTGAAGCTTTCTTT. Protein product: CASRMDSMNTEAFF.

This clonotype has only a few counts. CDR3 sequence (DNA): TGTGCCAGCAGCTTAAATTCGGATCAGCCCCAGCATTTT. Translated, it gives CASSLNSDQPQHF. This chain joins TRBV7-3 and TRBJ1-5; D unclear. The CDR3 is 13 residues long. Trimming took off 1 base at V and 5 bases at J, with 6 bases between the two ends. Germline lookup yields CDR1 SGHTA and CDR2 FQGTGA. Variable domain in full (rest from reference TRBV7-3 and TRBJ1-5): GAGVSQTPSNKVTEKGKYVELRCDPISGHTALYWYRQSLGQGPEFLIYFQGTGAADDSGLPNDRFFAVRPEGSVSTLKIQRTERGDSAVYLCASSLNSDQPQHFGDGTRLSIL.

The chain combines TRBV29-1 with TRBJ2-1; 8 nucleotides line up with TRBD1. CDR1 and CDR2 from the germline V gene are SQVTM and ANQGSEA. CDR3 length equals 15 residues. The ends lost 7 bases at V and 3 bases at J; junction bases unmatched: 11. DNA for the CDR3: TGCAGCGGCGGACAGGGATATGGTTACTACAATGAGCAGTTCTTC. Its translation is CSGGQGYGYYNEQFF.

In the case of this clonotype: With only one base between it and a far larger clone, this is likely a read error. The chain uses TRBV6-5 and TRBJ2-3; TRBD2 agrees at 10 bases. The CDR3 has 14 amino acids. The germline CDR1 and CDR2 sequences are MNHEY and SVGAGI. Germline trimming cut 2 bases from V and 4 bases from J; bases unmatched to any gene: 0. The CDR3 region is CASSYGTSADTQYF. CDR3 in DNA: TGTGCCAGCAGTTACGGGACTAGCGCAGATACGCAGTATTTT.

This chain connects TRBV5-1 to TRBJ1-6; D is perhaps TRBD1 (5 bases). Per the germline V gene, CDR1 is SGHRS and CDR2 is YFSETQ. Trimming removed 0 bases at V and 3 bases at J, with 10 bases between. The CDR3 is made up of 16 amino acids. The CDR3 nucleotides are TGCGCCAGCAGCTTGGATGGACATCTCTATAATTCACCCCTCCACTTT. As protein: CASSLDGHLYNSPLHF. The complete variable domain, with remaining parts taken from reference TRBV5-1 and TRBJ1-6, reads KAGVTQTPRYLIKTRGQQVTLSCSPISGHRSVSWYQQTPGQGLQFLFEYFSETQRNKGNFPGRFSGRQFSNSRSEMNVSTLELGDSALYLCASSLDGHLYNSPLHFGNGTRLTVT.

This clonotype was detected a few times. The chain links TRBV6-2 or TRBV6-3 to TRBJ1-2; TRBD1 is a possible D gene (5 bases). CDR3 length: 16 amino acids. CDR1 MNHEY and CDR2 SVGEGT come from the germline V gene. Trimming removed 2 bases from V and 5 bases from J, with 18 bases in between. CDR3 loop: CASSYPKGRRLYGYTF. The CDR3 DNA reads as TGTGCCAGCAGTTACCCTAAGGGACGGAGGCTGTATGGCTACACCTTC.

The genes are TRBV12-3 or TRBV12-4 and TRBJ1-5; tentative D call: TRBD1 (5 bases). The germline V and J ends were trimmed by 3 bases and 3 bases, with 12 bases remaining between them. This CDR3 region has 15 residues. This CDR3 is CASSLRGAVNQPQHF. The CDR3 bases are TGTGCCAGCAGTTTGCGAGGGGCAGTCAATCAGCCCCAGCATTTT.